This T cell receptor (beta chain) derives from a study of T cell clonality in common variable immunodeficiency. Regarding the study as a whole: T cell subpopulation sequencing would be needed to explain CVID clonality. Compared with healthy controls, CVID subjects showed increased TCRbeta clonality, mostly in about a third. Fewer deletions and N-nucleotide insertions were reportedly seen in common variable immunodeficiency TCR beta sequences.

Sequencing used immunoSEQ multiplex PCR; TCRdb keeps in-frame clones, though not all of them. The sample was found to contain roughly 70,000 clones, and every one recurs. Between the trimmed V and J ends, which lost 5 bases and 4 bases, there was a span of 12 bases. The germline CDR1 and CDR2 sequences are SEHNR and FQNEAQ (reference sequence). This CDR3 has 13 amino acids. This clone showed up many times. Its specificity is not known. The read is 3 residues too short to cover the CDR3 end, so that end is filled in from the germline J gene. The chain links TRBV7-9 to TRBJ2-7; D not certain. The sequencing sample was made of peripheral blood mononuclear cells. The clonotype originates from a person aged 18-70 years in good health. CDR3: CASSPDSTYEQYF. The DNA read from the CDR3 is TGTGCCAGCAGCCCAGACTCAACTTACGAG.